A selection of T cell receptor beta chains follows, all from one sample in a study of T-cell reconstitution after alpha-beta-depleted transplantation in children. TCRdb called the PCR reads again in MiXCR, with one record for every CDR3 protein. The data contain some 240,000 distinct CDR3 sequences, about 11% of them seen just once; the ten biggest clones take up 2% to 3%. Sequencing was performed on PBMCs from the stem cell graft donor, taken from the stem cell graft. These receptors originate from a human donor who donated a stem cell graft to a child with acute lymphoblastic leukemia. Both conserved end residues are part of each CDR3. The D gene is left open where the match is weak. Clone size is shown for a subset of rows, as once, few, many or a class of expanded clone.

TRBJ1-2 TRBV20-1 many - CSASVSLELANYGYTF TGCAGTGCTAGTGTTTCCTTGGAGTTAGCTAACTATGGCTACACCTTC
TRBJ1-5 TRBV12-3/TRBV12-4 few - CASSREYSNQPQHF TGTGCCAGCAGCCGCGAATATAGCAATCAGCCCCAGCATTTT
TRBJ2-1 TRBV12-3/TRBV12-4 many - CASTTRYNEQFF TGTGCCAGCACGACACGTTACAATGAGCAGTTCTTC
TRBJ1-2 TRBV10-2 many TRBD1 CASRTGTAGGYTF TGCGCCAGCAGGACAGGGACAGCCGGCGGCTACACCTTC
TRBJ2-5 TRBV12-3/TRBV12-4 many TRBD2 CASSFRGVDETQYF TGTGCCAGCAGTTTTCGGGGGGTAGACGAGACCCAGTACTTC
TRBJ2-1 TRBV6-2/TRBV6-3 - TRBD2 CASSRTSGGQYNEQFF TGTGCCAGCAGTCGGACTAGCGGGGGCCAATACAATGAGCAGTTCTTC
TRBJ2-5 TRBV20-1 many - CSASGRGDRETQYF TGCAGTGCTAGTGGCAGGGGTGATAGGGAGACCCAGTACTTC
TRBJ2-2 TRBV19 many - CASRDSPNTGELFF TGTGCCAGTAGGGACTCACCCAACACCGGGGAGCTGTTTTTT
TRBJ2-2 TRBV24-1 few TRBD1 CATSEQGRTGELFF TGTGCCACCAGTGAACAGGGGCGCACCGGGGAGCTGTTTTTT
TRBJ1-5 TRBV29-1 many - CSVTDESNQPQHF TGCAGCGTGACAGACGAAAGCAATCAGCCCCAGCATTTT
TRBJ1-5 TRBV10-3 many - CAISEHVTGRNQPQHF TGTGCCATCAGTGAGCATGTGACAGGCAGAAATCAGCCCCAGCATTTT
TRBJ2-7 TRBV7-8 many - CASSLEAGRNEQYF TGTGCCAGCAGCTTAGAAGCGGGCCGAAACGAGCAGTACTTC
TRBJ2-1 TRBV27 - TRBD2 CASSFAGGYNEQFF TGTGCCAGCAGTTTTGCGGGAGGCTACAATGAGCAGTTCTTC
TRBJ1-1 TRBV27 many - CASRMGGNTEAFF TGTGCCAGCAGGATGGGGGGGAACACTGAAGCTTTCTTT
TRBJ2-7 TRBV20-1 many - CSARDLYVQYF TGCAGTGCTAGAGATTTGTATGTGCAGTACTTC
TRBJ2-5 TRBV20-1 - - CSARGRGLSRETQYF TGCAGTGCTAGGGGGCGGGGGCTAAGTCGAGAGACCCAGTACTTC
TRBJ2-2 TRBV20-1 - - CSAIAPRGANTGELFF TGCAGTGCTATAGCCCCTCGAGGGGCGAACACCGGGGAGCTGTTTTTT
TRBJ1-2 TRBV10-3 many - CAIQPQGTNYGYTF TGTGCCATACAACCCCAGGGAACTAACTATGGCTACACCTTC
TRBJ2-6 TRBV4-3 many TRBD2 CASSHSGDYSGANVLTF TGCGCCAGCAGCCATTCGGGGGACTACTCTGGGGCCAACGTCCTGACTTTC
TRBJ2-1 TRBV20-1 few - CSARTRRLSYNEQFF TGCAGTGCTAGAACACGCCGATTGTCCTACAATGAGCAGTTCTTC
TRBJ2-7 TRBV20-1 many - CSARRVGPAYEQYF TGCAGTGCTAGAAGGGTCGGGCCGGCCTACGAGCAGTACTTC
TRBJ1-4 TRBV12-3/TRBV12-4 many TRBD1 CASSLDRVLIEKLFF TGTGCCAGCAGCCTTGACAGGGTCTTAATAGAAAAACTGTTTTTT
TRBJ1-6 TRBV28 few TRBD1 CASTTRTGVYNSPLHF TGTGCCAGCACCACTAGGACAGGGGTTTATAATTCACCCCTCCACTTT
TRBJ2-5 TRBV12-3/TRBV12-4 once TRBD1 CASSLGTGAKETQYF TGTGCCAGCAGCCTCGGGACAGGGGCGAAAGAGACCCAGTACTTC
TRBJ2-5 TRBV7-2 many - CASSLVDGSAETQYF TGTGCCAGCAGCTTAGTAGATGGTTCAGCAGAGACCCAGTACTTC